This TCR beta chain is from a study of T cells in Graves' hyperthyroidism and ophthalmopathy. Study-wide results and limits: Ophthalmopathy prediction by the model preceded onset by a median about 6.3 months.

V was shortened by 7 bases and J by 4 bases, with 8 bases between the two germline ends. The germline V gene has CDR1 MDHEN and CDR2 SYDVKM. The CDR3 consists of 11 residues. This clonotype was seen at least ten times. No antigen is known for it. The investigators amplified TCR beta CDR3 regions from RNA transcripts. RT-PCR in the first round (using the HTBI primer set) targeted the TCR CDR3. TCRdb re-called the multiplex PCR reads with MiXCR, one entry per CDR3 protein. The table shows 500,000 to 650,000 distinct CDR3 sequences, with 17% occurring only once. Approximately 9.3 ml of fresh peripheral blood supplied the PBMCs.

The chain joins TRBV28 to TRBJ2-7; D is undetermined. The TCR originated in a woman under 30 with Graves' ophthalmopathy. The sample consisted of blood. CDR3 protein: CASTHSYEQYF. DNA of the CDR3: TGTGCCAGCACCCATTCGTACGAGCAGTACTTC.